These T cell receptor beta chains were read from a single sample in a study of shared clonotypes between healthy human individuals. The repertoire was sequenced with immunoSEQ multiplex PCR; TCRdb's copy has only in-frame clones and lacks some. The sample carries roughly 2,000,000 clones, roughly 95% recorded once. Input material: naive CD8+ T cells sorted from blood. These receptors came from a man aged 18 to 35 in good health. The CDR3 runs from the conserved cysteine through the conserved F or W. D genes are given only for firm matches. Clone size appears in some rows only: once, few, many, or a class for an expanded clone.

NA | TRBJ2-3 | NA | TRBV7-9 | CASSTPSTDTQYF | TGTGCCAGCAGCACCCCTAGCACAGATACGCAGTATTTT
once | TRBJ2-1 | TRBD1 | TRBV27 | CASSSSQGAKYNEQFF | TGTGCCAGCAGTTCTTCACAGGGGGCGAAGTACAATGAGCAGTTCTTC
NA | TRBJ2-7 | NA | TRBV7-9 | CASRAQGSSYEQYF | TGTGCCAGCAGAGCCCAAGGCAGCTCCTACGAGCAGTACTTC
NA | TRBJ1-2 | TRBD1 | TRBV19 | CASSWDSFYGYTF | TGTGCCAGTAGTTGGGACAGCTTCTATGGCTACACCTTC
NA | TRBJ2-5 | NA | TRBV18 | CASSPENLQETQYF | TGTGCCAGCTCACCAGAGAACCTTCAAGAGACCCAGTACTTC
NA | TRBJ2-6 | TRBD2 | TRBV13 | CASSPRGRGGPGANVLTF | TGTGCCAGCAGCCCTCGGGGGCGGGGGGGCCCTGGGGCCAACGTCCTGACTTTC
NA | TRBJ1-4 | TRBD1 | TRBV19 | CASSLRTGPGEKLFF | TGTGCCAGTAGCCTTAGGACAGGCCCTGGTGAAAAACTGTTTTTT
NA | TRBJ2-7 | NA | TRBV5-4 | CASSLDLSSYEQYF | TGTGCCAGCAGTCTAGACTTGAGCTCCTACGAGCAGTACTTC
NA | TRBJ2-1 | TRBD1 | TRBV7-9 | CASSDGQGPVNEQFF | TGTGCCAGCAGCGATGGACAGGGGCCGGTCAATGAGCAGTTCTTC
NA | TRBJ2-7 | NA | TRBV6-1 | CASSDSGLYEQYF | TGTGCCAGCAGTGATTCGGGTCTGTACGAGCAGTACTTC
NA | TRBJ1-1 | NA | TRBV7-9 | CASSLGSVGFTEAFF | TGTGCCAGCAGCTTAGGCTCAGTGGGGTTCACTGAAGCTTTCTTT
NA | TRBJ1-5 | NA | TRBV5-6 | CASSLVGQPQHF | TGTGCCAGCAGCTTGGTTGGCCAGCCCCAGCATTTT
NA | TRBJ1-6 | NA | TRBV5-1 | CASSLVADKPLHF | TGCGCCAGCAGCTTGGTGGCAGACAAGCCCCTCCACTTT
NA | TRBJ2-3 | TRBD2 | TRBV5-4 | CASSLGAGGADTQYF | TGTGCCAGCAGCTTGGGAGCGGGAGGGGCAGATACGCAGTATTTT
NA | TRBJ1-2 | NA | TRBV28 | CASSSTPLGTEHYGYTF | TGTGCCAGCAGTTCAACCCCCCTTGGGACGGAGCACTATGGCTACACCTTC
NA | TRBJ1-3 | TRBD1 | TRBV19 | CASTKWDRGLSDPGNTIYF | TGTGCCAGTACTAAATGGGACAGGGGGCTTTCGGACCCTGGAAACACCATATATTTT
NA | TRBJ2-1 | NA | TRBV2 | CASTAGAESYNEQFF | TGTGCCAGCACTGCCGGAGCGGAGAGCTACAATGAGCAGTTCTTC
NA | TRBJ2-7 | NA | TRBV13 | CASSLEERTDEQYF | TGTGCCAGCAGCTTAGAGGAACGAACGGACGAGCAGTACTTC
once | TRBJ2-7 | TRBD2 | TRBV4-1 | CASSQRLAGGPGQYF | TGCGCCAGCAGCCAAAGACTAGCGGGGGGGCCTGGGCAGTACTTC
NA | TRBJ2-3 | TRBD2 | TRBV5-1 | CASSPSHGRGTDTQYF | TGCGCCAGCAGCCCGTCCCACGGGAGGGGGACAGATACGCAGTATTTT
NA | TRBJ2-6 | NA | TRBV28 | CASSTTGTFYSGANVLTF | TGTGCCAGCAGTACGACCGGGACGTTTTACTCTGGGGCCAACGTCCTGACTTTC
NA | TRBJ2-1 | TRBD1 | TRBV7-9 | CASSSHRLIQGASYNEQFF | TGTGCCAGCAGCTCTCATCGCTTAATCCAGGGGGCCTCCTACAATGAGCAGTTCTTC
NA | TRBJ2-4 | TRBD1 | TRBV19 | CASSPWGDRGKNIQYF | TGTGCCAGTAGCCCCTGGGGGGACAGGGGTAAAAACATTCAGTACTTC
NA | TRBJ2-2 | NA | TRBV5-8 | CASSLHLVEGAYGELFF | TGTGCCAGCAGCTTACACCTGGTGGAGGGGGCTTACGGGGAGCTGTTTTTT
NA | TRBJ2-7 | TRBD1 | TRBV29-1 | CSVRGGRKDEQYF | TGCAGCGTCCGAGGGGGCAGAAAAGACGAGCAGTACTTC
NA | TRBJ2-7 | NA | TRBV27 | CASSPTAPGSRLEQYF | TGTGCCAGCAGCCCTACAGCCCCAGGATCCCGGCTCGAGCAGTACTTC
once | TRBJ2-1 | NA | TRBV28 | CASSPRVNNEQFF | TGTGCCAGCAGTCCTAGGGTAAACAATGAGCAGTTCTTC
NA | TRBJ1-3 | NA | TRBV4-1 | CASSPGNSGNTIYF | TGCGCCAGCAGTCCAGGGAACTCTGGAAACACCATATATTTT
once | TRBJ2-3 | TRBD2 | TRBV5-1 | CASSGLAATDTQYF | TGCGCCAGCAGCGGACTAGCGGCCACAGATACGCAGTATTTT
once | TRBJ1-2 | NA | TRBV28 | CASSFIRGRDYGYTF | TGTGCCAGCAGTTTTATAAGGGGAAGGGACTATGGCTACACCTTC
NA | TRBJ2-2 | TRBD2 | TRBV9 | CASSLTSGSTGELFF | TGTGCCAGCAGCTTGACTAGCGGGAGCACCGGGGAGCTGTTTTTT
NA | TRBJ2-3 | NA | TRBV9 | CASSVEVSPDTQYF | TGTGCCAGCAGCGTAGAAGTTAGCCCAGATACGCAGTATTTT
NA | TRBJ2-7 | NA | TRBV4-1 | CASSDIRGEQYF | TGCGCCAGCAGCGATATACGGGGCGAGCAGTACTTC
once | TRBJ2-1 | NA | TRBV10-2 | CASSESGIRGEQFF | TGCGCCAGCAGTGAGTCTGGTATTCGTGGTGAGCAGTTCTTC
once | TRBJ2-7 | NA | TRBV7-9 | CASSLSGVYEQYF | TGTGCCAGCAGCTTAAGTGGCGTTTACGAGCAGTACTTC
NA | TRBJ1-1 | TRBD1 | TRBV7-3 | CASSDRGWTEAFF | TGTGCCAGCAGCGACAGGGGGTGGACTGAAGCTTTCTTT
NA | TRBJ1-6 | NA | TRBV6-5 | CASSYSQGGSPLHF | TGTGCCAGCAGTTACTCACAGGGTGGTTCACCCCTCCACTTT
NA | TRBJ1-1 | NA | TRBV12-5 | CASGASLNTEAFF | TGTGCTAGTGGAGCGTCGCTGAACACTGAAGCTTTCTTT
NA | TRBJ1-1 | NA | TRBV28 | CASSLFANTEAFF | TGTGCCAGCAGTTTATTTGCGAACACTGAAGCTTTCTTT
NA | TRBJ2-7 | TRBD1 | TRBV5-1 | CASSLSDRALLEQYF | TGCGCCAGCAGCTTAAGTGACAGGGCCTTACTGGAGCAGTACTTC
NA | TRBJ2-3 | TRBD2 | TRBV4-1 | CASSQVGIAGGPPSTDTQYF | TGCGCCAGCAGCCAAGTTGGGATAGCGGGAGGACCCCCTAGCACAGATACGCAGTATTTT
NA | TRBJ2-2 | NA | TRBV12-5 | CASGSIAATGELFF | TGTGCTAGTGGCTCGATAGCCGCGACCGGGGAGCTGTTTTTT
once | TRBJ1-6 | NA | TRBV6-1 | CASSEGPGINSPLHF | TGTGCCAGCAGTGAGGGGCCAGGGATTAATTCACCCCTCCACTTT
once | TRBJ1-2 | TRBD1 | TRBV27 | CASSPSGQTNYGYTF | TGTGCCAGCAGTCCCTCGGGACAGACTAACTATGGCTACACCTTC
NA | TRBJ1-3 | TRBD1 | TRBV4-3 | CASSSWTGTLSGNTIYF | TGCGCCAGCAGCAGTTGGACAGGGACCCTCTCTGGAAACACCATATATTTT
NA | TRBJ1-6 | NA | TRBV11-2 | CASSLEQGGSPLHF | TGTGCCAGCAGCTTAGAACAGGGAGGATCACCCCTCCACTTT
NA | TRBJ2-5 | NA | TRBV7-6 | CASSTRLAVETQYF | TGTGCCAGCAGCACGCGACTTGCCGTAGAGACCCAGTACTTC
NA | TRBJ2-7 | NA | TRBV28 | CASSLRRVSYEQYF | TGTGCCAGCAGTTTACGCAGGGTCTCCTACGAGCAGTACTTC
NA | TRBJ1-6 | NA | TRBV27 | CASSYGQINSPLHF | TGTGCCAGCAGTTATGGACAGATCAATTCACCCCTCCACTTT
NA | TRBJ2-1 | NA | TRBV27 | CASSLQGLANNEQFF | TGTGCCAGCAGTTTACAGGGTCTAGCCAACAATGAGCAGTTCTTC
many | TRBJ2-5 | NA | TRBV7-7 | CASSSVGGGQETQYF | TGTGCTAGCAGCTCGGTTGGAGGAGGCCAAGAGACCCAGTACTTC
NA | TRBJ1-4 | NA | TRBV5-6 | CASRRKGSSNEKLFF | TGTGCCAGTCGTAGGAAAGGGAGCAGTAATGAAAAACTGTTTTTT
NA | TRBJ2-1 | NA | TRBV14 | CASSQDPPAGISSYNEQFF | TGTGCCAGCAGCCAAGATCCCCCCGCAGGAATAAGCTCCTACAATGAGCAGTTCTTC